One and the same sample provided the 23 T cell receptor beta chains below, sequenced in a study of blood T cell repertoires in COVID-19 (dated by TCRdb to the early 2020s). Library preparation employed the immunoSEQ multiplex PCR assay. TCRdb retrieved this table from immuneACCESS and kept in-frame rearrangements only. Not all clones are present; in checked studies, unresolved V genes account for under half, and no reason is known for the remainder. The sample contains some 300,000 clones, about 90% of them found a single time. The ten biggest clones cover roughly a tenth of the sample. Sequenced input: PBMCs or T cells enriched from blood (not recorded which). These receptors all come from a woman aged 25-40 years who had recovered from COVID-19.

This chain links TRBV6-5 with TRBJ2-1; 8 bases match TRBD2. The V gene end was trimmed by 7 bases and the J gene end by 7 bases; junction bases not matched to a gene: 9. Germline V gene lookup returns CDR1 MNHEY and CDR2 SVGAGI. This CDR3 is 14 amino acids long. DNA for the CDR3: TGTGCCAGCACCACGAGCGGGAGAAGAAATGAGCAGTTCTTC. Translating it yields CASTTSGRRNEQFF.

The rearrangement links TRBV28 to TRBJ1-5; D is perhaps TRBD1 (5 bases). Trimming shortened V by 4 bases and J by 0 bases, and 16 bases separated the two germline ends. The germline gives CDR1 MDHEN, CDR2 SYDVKM. The CDR3 runs to 17 residues. The CDR3 spells CASSYWVGGYSNQPQHF. CDR3 DNA: TGTGCCAGCAGTTATTGGGTGGGGGGGTATAGCAATCAGCCCCAGCATTTT.

This chain joins TRBV19 and TRBJ1-5; D ambiguous. The CDR3 length is 12 residues. Germline CDR1 LNHDA, CDR2 SQIVND (reference sequence). Trimming took off 7 bases at V and 2 bases at J, with 6 bases between the two ends. CDR3 residues: CASNMGNQPQHF. The CDR3 nucleotides read TGTGCCAGTAACATGGGCAATCAGCCCCAGCATTTT.

The rearrangement uses TRBV5-1 and TRBJ2-2; 9 bases are shared with TRBD1. After removal of 0 bases from V and 8 bases from J, the junction contained 14 bases not matched to a gene. Germline lookup yields CDR1 SGHRS and CDR2 YFSETQ. The CDR3 extends over 18 amino acids. CDR3 bases: TGCGCCAGCAGCTTGGCCTGGGGACAGGGTTGGTCGGCGGGGGAGCTGTTTTTT. This sequence encodes CASSLAWGQGWSAGELFF. The whole variable domain, remainder taken from reference TRBV5-1 and TRBJ2-2, is KAGVTQTPRYLIKTRGQQVTLSCSPISGHRSVSWYQQTPGQGLQFLFEYFSETQRNKGNFPGRFSGRQFSNSRSEMNVSTLELGDSALYLCASSLAWGQGWSAGELFFGEGSRLTVL.

The chain couples TRBV14 to TRBJ2-7; D not certain. The CDR3 has 14 amino acids. The V gene's germline CDR1 is SGHDN and CDR2 FVKESK. V lost 3 bases to trimming and J lost 0 bases, with 9 bases between them. The CDR3 nucleotides are TGTGCCAGCAGCCAGCAGGCTAACTCCTACGAGCAGTACTTC. This encodes CASSQQANSYEQYF.

The chain employs TRBV29-1 and TRBJ2-6; D is unresolved. CDR1 and CDR2 from the germline V gene are SQVTM and ANQGSEA. The CDR3 has 15 residues. V lost 7 bases and J lost 4, with 17 bases in between. In nucleotides, the CDR3 is TGCAGCGCCTTGACTGCGCCGCTCGGGGCCAACGTCCTGACTTTC. Protein: CSALTAPLGANVLTF.

CDR3 loop: CASSSLAGGHQNEQFF. CDR3 in DNA: TGTGCCAGCAGCTCCTTAGCGGGAGGGCATCAGAATGAGCAGTTCTTC. V and J are TRBV5-4 and TRBJ2-1, with TRBD2 matching over 11 bases. The CDR3 contains 16 residues. V was pared by 3 bases and J by 7 bases, with 9 bases of the junction left unmatched. Germline assignment: CDR1 SGHNT and CDR2 YYREEE (reference sequence).

This sequence joins TRBV28 and TRBJ2-7; 10 nucleotides agree with TRBD2. V dropped 8 bases and J dropped 4; count of bases not matched to a gene: 14. Germline CDR1 and CDR2: MDHEN and SYDVKM. CDR3 size: 16 residues. The CDR3 reads CASGSLAGVSPYEQYF. In DNA form, the CDR3 reads TGTGCCAGCGGCTCGCTAGCGGGAGTATCTCCATACGAGCAGTACTTC.

The chain recombines TRBV28 with TRBJ2-7; 8 nucleotides line up with TRBD1. CDR1 and CDR2 from the germline V gene are MDHEN and SYDVKM. CDR3 size: 14 residues. V gave up 3 bases and J gave up 4 bases; unmatched junction bases: 5. The CDR3 bases are TGTGCCAGCAGTTTTCAGGGGGCGAGGTACGAGCAGTACTTC. Its protein is CASSFQGARYEQYF.

The chain carries TRBV7-9 and TRBJ1-1; D unresolved. The CDR3 loop spans 14 amino acids. V lost 2 bases and J 3 bases, leaving 10 bases between the germline ends. The germline V gene has CDR1 SEHNR and CDR2 FQNEAQ (reference sequence). As DNA, the CDR3 is TGTGCCAGCAGCTTAATGTACACAGACACTGAAGCTTTCTTT. Protein sequence: CASSLMYTDTEAFF. The full variable domain, its missing parts supplied by reference TRBV7-9 and TRBJ1-1, is DTGVSQNPRHKITKRGQNVTFRCDPISEHNRLYWYRQTLGQGPEFLTYFQNEAQLEKSRLLSDRFSAERPKGSFSTLEIQRTEQGDSAMYLCASSLMYTDTEAFFGQGTRLTVV.

The chain combines TRBV5-1 with TRBJ2-7; no definite D call. The CDR3 length is 15 residues. CDR1 is SGHRS, CDR2 YFSETQ, per germline. The V end lost 5 bases, the J end lost 2 bases, and 17 bases lay between the germline ends. The CDR3 DNA follows: TGCGCCAGCAGAGTTTCAGTCACAGAAGCCTACGAGCAGTACTTC. Its translation: CASRVSVTEAYEQYF. The full variable domain, rest sourced from reference TRBV5-1 and TRBJ2-7, is KAGVTQTPRYLIKTRGQQVTLSCSPISGHRSVSWYQQTPGQGLQFLFEYFSETQRNKGNFPGRFSGRQFSNSRSEMNVSTLELGDSALYLCASRVSVTEAYEQYFGPGTRLTVT.

In its sample, this clone was seen once. This rearrangement joins TRBV29-1 to TRBJ2-2, with 7 bases identical to TRBD1. Per the germline V gene, CDR1 is SQVTM and CDR2 is ANQGSEA. This CDR3 comprises 13 residues. V was clipped by 7 bases and J by 4 bases; unmatched bases: 6. CDR3 loop: CSGQTGPTGELFF. The CDR3 region has the DNA TGCAGCGGGCAGACAGGGCCCACCGGGGAGCTGTTTTTT.

Written as DNA, the CDR3 is TGTGCCAGTGCCCCATTGGAGCGGGGTAATACCTACGAGCAGTACTTC. Protein sequence: CASAPLERGNTYEQYF. This sequence joins TRBV19 and TRBJ2-7; 7 bases are a match to TRBD2. The CDR3 runs to 16 residues. Germline loops: CDR1 LNHDA, CDR2 SQIVND (reference sequence). Losses at the gene ends were 8 bases for V and 2 bases for J; bases not matched to a gene: 15.

The chain is built from TRBV19 and TRBJ2-7, with 10 positions matching TRBD2. This CDR3 is built from 15 residues. CDR1 is LNHDA, CDR2 SQIVND, per germline (reference sequence). V dropped 5 bases and J dropped 2; count of bases not matched to a gene: 6. The CDR3, as DNA: TGTGCCAGTAGTGTTGTTAGCGGGAGGACCTACGAGCAGTACTTC. It is translated as CASSVVSGRTYEQYF.

The chain couples TRBV29-1 to TRBJ1-2, with 8 bases identical to TRBD1. Trimming took 6 bases from V and 6 from J; bases not matched to a gene: 12. CDR3 size: 14 residues. Germline CDR1 is SQVTM and CDR2 is ANQGSEA. The DNA for the CDR3 is TGCAGCGTACGACAGACAGGGGTGTGGAATGGCTACACCTTC. Encoded protein: CSVRQTGVWNGYTF.

The V gene is TRBV11-2, the J gene TRBJ1-3; a weak D match, TRBD1 (6 bases). This CDR3 has 16 amino acids. V gave up 4 bases and J gave up 6 bases, with 19 bases separating them. Germline lookup yields CDR1 SGHAT and CDR2 FQNNGV. CDR3: CASSSRQASASNTIYF. The CDR3 DNA follows: TGTGCCAGCAGCTCCCGACAGGCGAGCGCTTCAAACACCATATATTTT.

This clone was observed a handful of times. The genes are TRBV27 and TRBJ2-7, with D unclear. From germline, CDR1 is MNHEY and CDR2 SMNVEV (reference sequence). The CDR3 is 13 residues long. Trimming cost V 7 bases and J 6 bases, with 16 bases left between them. CDR3 residues: CASTSQGRVEQYF. Written as DNA, the CDR3 is TGTGCCAGCACCTCCCAAGGCCGGGTCGAGCAGTACTTC.

J is TRBJ2-3 and V is TRBV13; 8 bases fit TRBD2. Germline V gene data show CDR1 as PRHDT and CDR2 as FYEKMQ (reference sequence). V gave up 1 base and J gave up 3 bases; unmatched junction bases: 3. This CDR3 has 15 residues. The chain's CDR3 is CASSLEAGGTDTQYF. The DNA for the CDR3 is TGTGCCAGCAGCTTAGAGGCGGGAGGAACAGATACGCAGTATTTT.

This sequence joins TRBV4-1 and TRBJ1-2; D remains ambiguous. The CDR3 consists of 13 residues. V was trimmed by 0 bases and J by 9 bases, leaving 11 bases between them. Germline V gives CDR1 MGHRA, CDR2 YSYEKL. The CDR3 sequence: CASSQDGLISYTF. CDR3 DNA sequence: TGCGCCAGCAGCCAAGACGGGTTGATCAGCTACACCTTC.

The J gene is TRBJ2-5, the V gene TRBV4-1; 7 bases fit TRBD2. The CDR3 consists of 16 residues. Germline V gene sequence: CDR1 MGHRA, CDR2 YSYEKL. V dropped 4 bases and J dropped 5; count of bases not matched to a gene: 13. CDR3 nucleotide sequence: TGCGCCAGCAGCCGGTGGGAGGAGGGAGGGCCGGAGACCCAGTACTTC. As protein: CASSRWEEGGPETQYF.

The chain employs TRBV27 and TRBJ2-2; D is unclear. Trimming cost V 4 bases and J 3 bases, with 3 bases left between them. Germline CDR1 is MNHEY and CDR2 is SMNVEV (reference sequence). CDR3 length: 12 amino acids. The CDR3 DNA is TGTGCCAGCAGTTCATACACCGGGGAGCTGTTTTTT. Amino acid sequence: CASSSYTGELFF.

The rearrangement links TRBV7-2 to TRBJ1-5; TRBD1 matches at 12 bases. The germline CDR1 and CDR2 sequences are SGHTA and FQGNSA. The CDR3 is 14 amino acids. Trimming at V came to 4 bases and at J to 6 bases, leaving 1 base not matched to a gene. CDR3 in amino acids: CASSSGQGAQPQHF. As DNA, the CDR3 is TGTGCCAGCAGCTCGGGACAGGGGGCTCAGCCCCAGCATTTT.

V usage is TRBV6-2 or TRBV6-3 and J usage is TRBJ2-1; tentative D call: TRBD2 (5 bases). The germline V gene encodes CDR1 MNHEY and CDR2 SVGEGT. This CDR3 has 15 residues. Trimming removed 1 base at V and 1 base at J, with 8 bases between. CDR3 region: CASSYLLGSYNEQFF. In DNA form, the CDR3 reads TGTGCCAGCAGTTACTTACTAGGTTCCTACAATGAGCAGTTCTTC.